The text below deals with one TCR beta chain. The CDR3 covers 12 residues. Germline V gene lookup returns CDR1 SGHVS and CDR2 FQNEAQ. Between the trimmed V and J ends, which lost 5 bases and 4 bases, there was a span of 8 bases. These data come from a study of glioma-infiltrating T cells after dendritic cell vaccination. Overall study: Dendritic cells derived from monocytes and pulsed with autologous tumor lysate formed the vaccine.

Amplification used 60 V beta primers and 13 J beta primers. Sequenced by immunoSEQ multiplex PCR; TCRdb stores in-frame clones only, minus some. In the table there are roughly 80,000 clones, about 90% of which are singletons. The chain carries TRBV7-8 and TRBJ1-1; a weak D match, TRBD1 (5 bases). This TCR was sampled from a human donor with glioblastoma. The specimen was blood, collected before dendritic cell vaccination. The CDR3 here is CASSSRVTEAFF. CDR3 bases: TGTGCCAGCAGCAGCAGGGTCACTGAAGCTTTCTTT.